The 12 T cell receptor beta chains reported below all come from one sample, sequenced in a study of PD-1 blockade in classical Hodgkin lymphoma. The time point was: newly diagnosed, previously untreated cHL patient sample. Out of thawed PBMCs, magnetic negative selection purified CD4+ T cells. The protocol was immunoSEQ multiplex PCR, while the TCRdb copy is restricted to in-frame clones and leaves out a portion. The table records about 30,000 clones, around 90% of them present only once. Material for sequencing was CD4+ T cells from blood. These receptors all come from a human donor with classical Hodgkin lymphoma.

V is TRBV19 and J is TRBJ1-3; D remains unclear. CDR3 length equals 13 residues. Trimming pared 5 bases from V and 4 bases from J, leaving 9 bases between. CDR1 is LNHDA, CDR2 SQIVND, per germline (reference sequence). The CDR3 is CASSAERGNTIYF. The CDR3 nucleotides are TGTGCCAGTAGTGCGGAACGGGGAAACACCATATATTTT.

The gene calls are TRBV4-2 and TRBJ2-1, with D tentatively TRBD1 (6 bases). This CDR3 region has 15 residues. Germline V CDR1 and CDR2: LGHNA, YNFKEQ. Trimming left V 5 bases short and J 9 bases short, with 20 bases between. The CDR3 loop is CASSGTDSSFAEQFF. The DNA for the CDR3 is TGTGCCAGCAGCGGGACGGACAGTAGCTTCGCTGAGCAGTTCTTC.

The chain employs TRBV30 and TRBJ1-3; D gene ambiguous. The germline gives CDR1 GTSNPN, CDR2 SVGIG (reference sequence). The CDR3 sequence is 13 residues long. V gave up 7 bases and J gave up 0 bases, with 10 bases separating them. DNA for the CDR3: TGTGCCTCCAAACGGGGCTCTGGAAACACCATATATTTT. It encodes CASKRGSGNTIYF.

The DNA of the CDR3 is TGCGCCAGCAGCTTGGCAGCTAGCGGGAGGGCCAATGAGCAGTTCTTC. Translating gives CASSLAASGRANEQFF. The rearrangement joins TRBV5-1 to TRBJ2-1, with 12 bases aligning to TRBD2. The CDR3 covers 16 residues. The V segment lost 0 bases and the J segment 6 bases; nucleotides outside the gene matches: 4. The V gene's germline CDR1 is SGHRS and CDR2 YFSETQ.

This sequence joins TRBV5-4 and TRBJ1-2, with unresolved D. CDR1 SGHNT and CDR2 YYREEE come from the germline V gene (reference sequence). The CDR3 sequence is 13 residues long. V was clipped by 1 base and J by 4 bases, with 8 bases between them. CDR3 protein: CASSLWQFYGYTF. The CDR3 nucleotides are TGTGCCAGCAGCTTGTGGCAATTCTATGGCTACACCTTC.

The chain combines TRBV11-3 with TRBJ2-4, with D tentatively TRBD1 (6 bases). Trimming removed 1 base from V and 6 bases from J, with 7 bases in between. The CDR3 consists of 13 residues. Germline V gene lookup returns CDR1 SGHNT and CDR2 YENEEA. CDR3 sequence reads: CASSLGGGNIQYF. Written as DNA, the CDR3 is TGTGCCAGCAGCTTAGGAGGGGGAAACATTCAGTACTTC.

The chain joins TRBV6-6 to TRBJ1-1, with D possibly TRBD1 on 6 matching bases. Germline-derived CDR1 and CDR2 are MNHNY and SVGAGI (reference sequence). This CDR3 comprises 11 residues. V gave up 7 bases and J gave up 6 bases, with 9 bases separating them. The CDR3: CASTGAAEAFF. Here the CDR3 DNA reads TGTGCCAGCACGGGGGCGGCTGAAGCTTTCTTT.

This chain uses TRBV11-3 with TRBJ2-3; 9 bases match TRBD2. The CDR3 length is 17 residues. Trimming took 5 bases from V and 3 from J; bases not matched to a gene: 12. The germline gives CDR1 SGHNT, CDR2 YENEEA. This CDR3 reads CASSAAWTSVGTDTQYF. The CDR3 DNA follows: TGTGCCAGCAGCGCCGCGTGGACTAGCGTGGGGACAGATACGCAGTATTTT.

The chain recombines TRBV5-4 with TRBJ2-3, with 8 bases fitting TRBD1. There are 14 residues in the CDR3. Trimming removed 2 bases from V and 4 bases from J; junction bases left unmatched: 3. CDR1 is SGHNT and CDR2 is YYREEE in the germline V gene (reference sequence). The CDR3 sequence is CASSLQGGPDTQYF. CDR3 nucleotide sequence: TGTGCCAGCAGCTTACAGGGGGGCCCAGATACGCAGTATTTT. Based on the CDR3 plus reference TRBV5-4 and TRBJ2-3, the full variable domain is ETGVTQSPTHLIKTRGQQVTLRCSSQSGHNTVSWYQQALGQGPQFIFQYYREEENGRGNFPPRFSGLQFPNYSSELNVNALELDDSALYLCASSLQGGPDTQYFGPGTRLTVL.

V gene TRBV25-1 combines with J gene TRBJ1-2; no firm D call. The CDR3 spans 12 residues. The germline CDR1 and CDR2 sequences are MGHDK and SYGVNS. V shed 5 bases and J shed 8 bases, with 12 bases lying between them. CDR3 coding DNA: TGTGCCAGCAGTCGGCAACTCGGAGGCTACACCTTC. It encodes CASSRQLGGYTF.

The chain uses TRBV5-1 and TRBJ2-2; the D is unclear. Germline CDR1 is SGHRS and CDR2 is YFSETQ. This CDR3 has 15 amino acids. Trimming stripped 2 bases from V and 4 bases from J, with 12 bases between. CDR3 amino acids: CASSLETRVTGELFF. CDR3 in DNA: TGCGCCAGCAGCTTAGAAACAAGGGTCACCGGGGAGCTGTTTTTT.

This sequence joins TRBV5-1 and TRBJ2-3; TRBD2 matches at 8 bases. V was pared by 4 bases and J by 6 bases, with 13 bases of the junction left unmatched. The CDR3 contains 16 residues. Germline-derived CDR1 and CDR2 are SGHRS and YFSETQ. The CDR3 DNA follows: TGCGCCAGCAGCGGCCCAACGAGCGGGAGTATGGATACGCAGTATTTT. Translated: CASSGPTSGSMDTQYF.